Each of the 18 T cell receptor beta chains below was sequenced from the same sample in a study of shared clonotypes between healthy human individuals. Assay: immunoSEQ multiplex PCR; the TCRdb copy retains only in-frame clones and omits some. The sample lists about 2.3 million clones, around 92% occurring once. Sequenced material: naive CD4+ T cells from PBMCs. Subset specified: CD45RA+ positively selected. These receptors all stem from a man aged 18 to 30 in good health. Some clones in this sample may be carry-over from other donors' samples.

The gene calls are TRBV28 and TRBJ2-1; perhaps TRBD1 as D (5 bases). The germline V gene has CDR1 MDHEN and CDR2 SYDVKM. The ends were cut back, 6 bases at V and 5 bases at J, with 17 bases in the middle. There are 15 residues in the CDR3. The CDR3: CASSYIGQGNNEQFF. In nucleotides, the CDR3 is TGTGCCAGCAGCTACATAGGCCAGGGAAACAATGAGCAGTTCTTC.

The chain links TRBV7-9 to TRBJ2-2; the match to TRBD2 covers 9 bases. Germline assignment: CDR1 SEHNR and CDR2 FQNEAQ (reference sequence). Trimming removed 3 bases from V and 4 bases from J; junction bases left unmatched: 6. The CDR3 spans 16 residues. CDR3 amino acids: CASSFRGRGPTGELFF. DNA of the CDR3: TGTGCCAGCAGCTTCCGCGGGAGGGGTCCCACCGGGGAGCTGTTTTTT.

The chain combines TRBV2 with TRBJ2-1, with D hard to call. CDR3 size: 17 residues. Trimming took off 6 bases at V and 5 bases at J, with 23 bases between the two ends. CDR1 and CDR2 from the germline V gene are SNHLY and FYNNEI. CDR3 sequence reads: CASRSVGRQLNNNEQFF. CDR3 DNA: TGTGCCAGCAGGTCCGTCGGGCGGCAACTAAACAACAATGAGCAGTTCTTC. Combining the CDR3 with reference TRBV2 and TRBJ2-1 gives the whole variable domain EPEVTQTPSHQVTQMGQEVILRCVPISNHLYFYWYRQILGQKVEFLVSFYNNEISEKSEIFDDQFSVERPDGSNFTLKIRSTKLEDSAMYFCASRSVGRQLNNNEQFFGPGTRLTVL.

This clone was observed a handful of times. This sample also contains other DNA sequences that code for the same CDR3. The rearrangement links TRBV5-1 to TRBJ2-2, with D hard to call. The V and J ends lost 0 bases and 2 bases respectively, with 8 bases between them. The CDR3 sequence is 15 residues long. Germline assignment: CDR1 SGHRS and CDR2 YFSETQ. For the CDR3, the DNA is TGCGCCAGCAGCTTGGTCGCGGTTAACACCGGGGAGCTGTTTTTT. As protein: CASSLVAVNTGELFF.

The chain uses TRBV5-1 and TRBJ1-1; D call uncertain. Trimming took off 3 bases at V and 1 base at J, with 16 bases between the two ends. The CDR3 covers 16 residues. Germline loops: CDR1 SGHRS, CDR2 YFSETQ. DNA of the CDR3: TGCGCCAGCAGCTCATCTCCCCGGCTTGAGAACACTGAAGCTTTCTTT. This gives the protein CASSSSPRLENTEAFF.

About this clone: Other DNA sequences of this sample code for an identical CDR3. The J gene is TRBJ1-1, the V gene TRBV29-1, with D possibly matching TRBD1 (6 bases). Germline CDR1 reads SQVTM; CDR2 reads ANQGSEA. This CDR3 has 14 amino acids. The V gene lost 4 bases and the J gene lost 1 base, with 13 bases spanning the gap. In DNA, the CDR3 is TGCAGCGTTGGTCGTGGAGGGGGGAACACTGAAGCTTTCTTT. Protein product: CSVGRGGGNTEAFF.

The V gene is TRBV15, the J gene TRBJ1-5, with D perhaps matching TRBD1 (5 bases). Germline-derived CDR1 and CDR2 are LNHNV and YYDKDF (reference sequence). V lost 8 bases to trimming and J lost 2 bases, with 16 bases between them. This CDR3 is built from 15 residues. CDR3 nucleotides: TGTGCCACCTCGGAATGGGGCTTTGGCAATCAGCCCCAGCATTTT. Its protein product is CATSEWGFGNQPQHF.

The chain couples TRBV2 to TRBJ1-3; D is possibly TRBD1 (5 bases). This CDR3 has 15 amino acids. Per the germline V gene, CDR1 is SNHLY and CDR2 is FYNNEI. The V gene lost 4 bases and the J gene lost 2 bases, with 12 bases spanning the gap. The CDR3 coding sequence is TGTGCCAGCAGTGGAGACAGAGCGGCTGGAAACACCATATATTTT. It encodes CASSGDRAAGNTIYF.

CDR3 protein: CASSSMVSGNTIYF. CDR3 coding DNA: TGTGCCAGCAGCTCCATGGTGTCTGGAAACACCATATATTTT. The rearrangement uses TRBV5-4 and TRBJ1-3; D is ambiguous. V dropped 3 bases and J dropped 1 base, with 8 bases sitting between them. The germline V gene encodes CDR1 SGHNT and CDR2 YYREEE (reference sequence). The CDR3 runs to 14 residues.

The V call is TRBV28, the J call TRBJ2-5; 9 bases line up with TRBD1. Germline CDR1 and CDR2: MDHEN and SYDVKM. With V trimmed by 6 bases and J by 5 bases, 16 bases remained unmatched. The CDR3 has 17 amino acids. DNA of the CDR3: TGTGCCAGCAGGGGGGGACAGGGAGGGTTTCGGAGGGAGACCCAGTACTTC. Amino acids: CASRGGQGGFRRETQYF.

The chain has TRBV27 and TRBJ2-7, with D maybe TRBD2 (6 bases). CDR1 is MNHEY, CDR2 SMNVEV, per germline (reference sequence). The CDR3 is 14 amino acids. The V end was cut by 6 bases, the J end by 4 bases, with 16 bases between. The DNA for the CDR3 is TGTGCCAGCAGCTCGATGGGGGGTGAATACGAGCAGTACTTC. Translation gives CASSSMGGEYEQYF.

V gene TRBV28 combines with J gene TRBJ2-7; no clear D. The germline CDR1 and CDR2 sequences are MDHEN and SYDVKM. V lost 5 bases and J lost 5, with 7 bases in between. This CDR3 is 11 amino acids long. The CDR3 bases are TGTGCCAGCAGTCGGTCCAACGAGCAGTACTTC. Amino acids: CASSRSNEQYF. Full variable domain (remainder filled in from reference TRBV28 and TRBJ2-7): DVKVTQSSRYLVKRTGEKVFLECVQDMDHENMFWYRQDPGLGLRLIYFSYDVKMKEKGDIPEGYSVSREKKERFSLILESASTNQTSMYLCASSRSNEQYFGPGTRLTVT.

The rearrangement links TRBV7-2 to TRBJ2-6; D gene ambiguous. The CDR3 consists of 15 residues. Germline-derived CDR1 and CDR2 are SGHTA and FQGNSA. V was pared by 3 bases and J by 2 bases, with 8 bases between. CDR3 nucleotides: TGTGCCAGCAGCTTGGGTGTACCTGGGGCCAACGTCCTGACTTTC. Protein: CASSLGVPGANVLTF.

The V gene is TRBV7-3, the J gene TRBJ2-7; D ambiguous. Germline V gene lookup returns CDR1 SGHTA and CDR2 FQGTGA. The CDR3 is 14 amino acids. V lost 5 bases to trimming and J lost 0 bases, with 11 bases between them. CDR3 sequence: CASSLEPGSYEQYF. As DNA, the CDR3 is TGTGCCAGCAGCCTTGAGCCGGGCTCCTACGAGCAGTACTTC.

The rearrangement links TRBV5-1 to TRBJ2-7; 9 bases are shared with TRBD2. Trimming at V came to 1 base and at J to 3 bases, leaving 11 bases not matched to a gene. Germline lookup yields CDR1 SGHRS and CDR2 YFSETQ. There are 17 residues in the CDR3. The CDR3, as DNA: TGCGCCAGCAGCTTGCGCCGGTGGGCTAGCGGGAACTACGAGCAGTACTTC. Amino acids: CASSLRRWASGNYEQYF.

The rearrangement links TRBV28 to TRBJ2-7; the match to TRBD2 covers 8 bases. CDR3 length: 13 residues. Germline assignment: CDR1 MDHEN and CDR2 SYDVKM. With V trimmed by 10 bases and J by 4 bases, 9 bases remained unmatched. CDR3 loop: CATNSGATYEQYF. Written as DNA, the CDR3 is TGTGCCACCAATAGCGGGGCAACTTACGAGCAGTACTTC.

This chain connects TRBV28 to TRBJ1-4; D uncertain. The CDR3 length is 16 residues. Germline values: CDR1 MDHEN, CDR2 SYDVKM. V was cut by 3 bases and J by 0 bases, with 11 bases left in between. As DNA, the CDR3 is TGTGCCAGCAGTTTTATTTTCCCTGCAACTAATGAAAAACTGTTTTTT. It encodes CASSFIFPATNEKLFF.

A word on this clone: The sample contains more than one DNA sequence encoding this CDR3. V usage is TRBV5-4 and J usage is TRBJ1-1; D gene ambiguous. Trimming stripped 2 bases from V and 0 bases from J, with 5 bases between. In germline, CDR1 is SGHNT, CDR2 YYREEE (reference sequence). CDR3 length: 13 amino acids. CDR3 amino acids: CASSFQVNTEAFF. CDR3 nucleotide sequence: TGTGCCAGCAGCTTTCAGGTGAACACTGAAGCTTTCTTT.